These 10 T cell receptor beta chains came from one sample sequenced in a study of shared clonotypes between healthy human individuals. Sequenced by immunoSEQ multiplex PCR; TCRdb stores in-frame clones only, minus some. The sample has 1.5 million to 2.5 million clones; about 95% are singletons. Terminally differentiated effector memory CD45RA+ cells were excluded by CCR7 positive selection of CD45RO-negative cells. Sequencing was done on a sample of naive CD8+ T cells sorted from blood. The receptors stem from a man aged 18 to 30 in good health.

For this clone: A read error may produce the germline difference seen at one junction end. The chain combines TRBV2 with TRBJ1-1; TRBD1 aligns across 11 bases. The CDR3 consists of 15 residues. Germline V gives CDR1 SNHLY, CDR2 FYNNEI. CDR3 amino acids: CASSEGQGARTEAFF. The CDR3 DNA sequence: TGTGCCAGCAGCGAAGGACAGGGGGCGCGTACTGAAGCTTTCTTT.

This clone was recorded once. In the same sample, other DNA sequences code for this CDR3. The chain links TRBV5-6 to TRBJ2-7, with a weak D call TRBD1 (6 bases). The CDR3 runs to 12 residues. Germline V gene lookup returns CDR1 SGHDT and CDR2 YYEEEE. With 2 bases removed from V and 6 bases from J, the gap between germline ends came to 9 bases. In DNA, the CDR3 is TGTGCCAGCAGCTTAACAGGGTTCGAGCAGTACTTC. It codes for CASSLTGFEQYF.

This chain joins TRBV4-2 and TRBJ1-1; D perhaps matches TRBD1 (6 bases). Germline CDR1 reads LGHNA; CDR2 reads YNFKEQ. V lost 3 bases and J 1 base, leaving 12 bases between the germline ends. The CDR3 loop spans 15 amino acids. In DNA form, the CDR3 reads TGTGCCAGCAGCCAGCCTGGGACACGGAACACTGAAGCTTTCTTT. It translates to CASSQPGTRNTEAFF.

As regards this clone: A much larger clone differs by one base, so this may be a read error. The same CDR3 can be traced to other DNA sequences in this sample. V is TRBV11-3 and J is TRBJ1-1; no reliable D call. The CDR3 has 12 residues. Trimming took off 3 bases at V and 3 bases at J, with 5 bases between the two ends. Germline V gene data show CDR1 as SGHNT and CDR2 as YENEEA. Written as DNA, the CDR3 is TGTGCCAGCAGCTTCGGTGACACTGAAGCTTTCTTT. This gives the protein CASSFGDTEAFF.

The chain links TRBV27 to TRBJ2-5; D is unresolved. The CDR3 is 13 residues long. V was pared by 2 bases and J by 2 bases, with 6 bases between. The germline CDR1 and CDR2 sequences are MNHEY and SMNVEV (reference sequence). The CDR3 DNA sequence: TGTGCCAGCAGTTTAAATGCTCAAGAGACCCAGTACTTC. Amino acids: CASSLNAQETQYF.

This clone was seen a handful of times. The rearrangement joins TRBV2 to TRBJ1-5, with D possibly matching TRBD1 (5 bases). There are 12 residues in the CDR3. Germline values: CDR1 SNHLY, CDR2 FYNNEI. CDR3 nucleotides: TGTGCTACCGGGGCCCTCCATCAGCCCCAGCATTTT. Translation: CATGALHQPQHF. Looking up the rest from reference TRBV2 and TRBJ1-5 gives the full variable domain: EPEVTQTPSHQVTQMGQEVILRCVPISNHLYFYWYRQILGQKVEFLVSFYNNEISEKSEIFDDQFSVERPDGSNFTLKIRSTKLEDSAMYFCATGALHQPQHFGDGTRLSIL.

V gene TRBV2 combines with J gene TRBJ2-3; 9 bases map to TRBD2. This CDR3 is 17 amino acids long. The V and J ends lost 7 bases and 4 bases, in that order; junction bases with no gene match: 15. Germline CDR1 and CDR2: SNHLY and FYNNEI. Written as DNA, the CDR3 is TGTGCCAGCACGAGGGCCGAGGCGGGGGGGCGTCCAGATACGCAGTATTTT. Translation: CASTRAEAGGRPDTQYF.

This clone has only one observation. This sequence joins TRBV5-1 and TRBJ2-7, with 10 bases lining up with TRBD2. The germline V gene has CDR1 SGHRS and CDR2 YFSETQ. V trimming: 2 bases; J trimming: 7 bases; junction bases outside the gene matches: 9. This CDR3 contains 15 residues. CDR3 sequence: CASSFTSGAGWEQYF. The CDR3 nucleotides read TGCGCCAGCAGCTTTACTAGCGGGGCGGGATGGGAGCAGTACTTC.

The V call is TRBV4-1, the J call TRBJ1-1; 7 nucleotides line up with TRBD1. Trimming cost V 1 base and J 3 bases; bases outside gene matches: 8. Germline values: CDR1 MGHRA, CDR2 YSYEKL. The CDR3 has 16 amino acids. The CDR3 coding sequence is TGCGCCAGCAGCCAAGTCCAGGGGGGGTTCGACACTGAAGCTTTCTTT. This codes for CASSQVQGGFDTEAFF.

This chain links TRBV28 with TRBJ1-4; no definite D call. Germline V gives CDR1 MDHEN, CDR2 SYDVKM. The CDR3 contains 15 residues. V lost 3 bases to trimming and J lost 8 bases, with 16 bases between them. In nucleotides, the CDR3 is TGTGCCAGCAGTTTTGGGCACCGGGAGGAAGAAAAACTGTTTTTT. Translating it yields CASSFGHREEEKLFF.